The clone carrying this T cell receptor beta chain was seen a few times. This specimen belongs to a study of regulatory T cells in long-lasting Graves disease. Study as a whole: A definition of persistent Graves' disease required over 5 years of antithyroid drugs plus positive TSH receptor antibodies.

Researchers made TCR beta libraries by using iRepertoire HTBI primers and running Arm-PCR on CDR3 regions. TCRdb re-called the multiplex PCR reads through MiXCR, storing one row per CDR3 protein. The sample includes 350,000 to 450,000 distinct CDR3 sequences, approximately 23% of them seen just once. The time point is: persistent/refractory GD, antithyroid drugs over 5 years with positive TRAb. Extracted PBMC RNA gave rise to the TCR library. As a group, patients came from one endocrinology department in Xi'an, China. Sequenced material: peripheral blood mononuclear cells (PBMCs), taken when the disease was refractory, from a patient treated with antithyroid drugs. The receptor's source is a woman in her thirties or forties with Graves disease.

CDR3 in amino acids: CSVEDLENYGYTF. The CDR3 nucleotides read TGCAGCGTTGAAGATCTGGAGAACTATGGCTACACCTTC. The V gene is TRBV29-1, the J gene TRBJ1-2; D is uncertain. Trimming removed 0 bases from V and 2 bases from J, with 7 bases in between. Germline assignment: CDR1 SQVTM and CDR2 ANQGSEA. The CDR3 covers 13 residues.